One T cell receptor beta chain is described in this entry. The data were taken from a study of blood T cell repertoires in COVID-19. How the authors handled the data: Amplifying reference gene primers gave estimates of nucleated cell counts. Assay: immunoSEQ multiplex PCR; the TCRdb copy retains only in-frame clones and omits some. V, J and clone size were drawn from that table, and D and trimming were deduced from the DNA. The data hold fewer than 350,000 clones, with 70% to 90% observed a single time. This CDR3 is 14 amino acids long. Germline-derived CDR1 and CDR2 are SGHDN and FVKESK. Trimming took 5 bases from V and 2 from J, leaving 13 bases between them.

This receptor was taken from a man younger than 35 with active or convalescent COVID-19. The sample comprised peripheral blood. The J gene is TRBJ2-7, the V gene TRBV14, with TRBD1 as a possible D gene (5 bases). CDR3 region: CASSSQGGPYEQYF. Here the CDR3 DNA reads TGTGCCAGCAGCTCGCAGGGTGGTCCCTACGAGCAGTACTTC.